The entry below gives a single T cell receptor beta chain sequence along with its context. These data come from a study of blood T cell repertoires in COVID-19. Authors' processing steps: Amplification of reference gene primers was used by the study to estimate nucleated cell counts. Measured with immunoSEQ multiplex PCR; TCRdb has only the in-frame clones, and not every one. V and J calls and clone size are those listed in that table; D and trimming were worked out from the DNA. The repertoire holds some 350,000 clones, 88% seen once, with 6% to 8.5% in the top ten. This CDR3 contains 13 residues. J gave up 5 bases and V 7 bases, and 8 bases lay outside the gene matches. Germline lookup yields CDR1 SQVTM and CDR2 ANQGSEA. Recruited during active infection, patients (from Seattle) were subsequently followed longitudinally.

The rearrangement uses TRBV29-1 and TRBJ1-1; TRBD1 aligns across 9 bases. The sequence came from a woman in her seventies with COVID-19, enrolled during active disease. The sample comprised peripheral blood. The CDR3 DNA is TGCAGCGCCTCGGGACAGGGAAGGACTGAAGCTTTCTTT. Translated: CSASGQGRTEAFF.